This entry is about one TCR beta chain. Its specificity is not known. The data originate from a study of blood T cells in healthy people across ages. Through a sample-barcoded 5' primer and a J-beta primer mix, a second PCR was run for roughly 7 to 12 cycles. TCRdb passed the 5' RACE reads through MiXCR, listing each CDR3 protein once. Among over a million distinct CDR3 sequences listed, under 55% were seen once. Broader study findings: Any conclusive comparison of naive versus antigen-experienced cells was prevented by using unsorted PBMCs.

In germline, CDR1 is MNHEY, CDR2 SVGAGI. The CDR3 contains 14 residues. V was cut by 0 bases and J by 7 bases, with 10 bases left in between. This sequence originates from a woman younger than 30 in good health. The gene calls are TRBV6-5 and TRBJ2-1, with D maybe TRBD1 (5 bases). Sequenced sample: blood. The CDR3 DNA reads as TGTGCCAGCAGTTACTCCCAGGGTAGGAATGAGCAGTTCTTC. This sequence encodes CASSYSQGRNEQFF.